This T cell receptor beta chain was identified in a study of HIV-infected patients and healthy controls. Using its own MiXCR run on the 5' RACE reads, TCRdb lists one record per CDR3 protein. Of about 67,000 distinct CDR3 sequences listed, approximately 15% are singletons. V was pared by 3 bases and J by 6 bases, with 19 bases of the junction left unmatched. This CDR3 is 20 amino acids long. Sequencing was done on a sample of CD4+ T cells from blood. The chain carries TRBV12-3 or TRBV12-4 and TRBJ2-1, with 11 bases matching TRBD1. The clonotype comes from a human donor in good health. CDR3: CASSFARWTGGSLAINEQFF. CDR3 nucleotide sequence: TGTGCCAGCAGTTTCGCGCGGTGGACAGGGGGCTCCTTGGCCATCAATGAGCAGTTCTTC.